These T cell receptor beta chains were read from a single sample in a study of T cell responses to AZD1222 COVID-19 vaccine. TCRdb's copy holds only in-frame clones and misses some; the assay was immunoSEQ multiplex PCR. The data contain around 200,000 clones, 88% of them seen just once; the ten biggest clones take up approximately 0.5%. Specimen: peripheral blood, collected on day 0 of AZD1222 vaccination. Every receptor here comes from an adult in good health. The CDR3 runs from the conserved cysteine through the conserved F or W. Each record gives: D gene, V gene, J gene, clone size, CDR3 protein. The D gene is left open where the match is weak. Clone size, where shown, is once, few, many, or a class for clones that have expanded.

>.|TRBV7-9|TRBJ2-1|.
CASSLGGLAAYNEQFF
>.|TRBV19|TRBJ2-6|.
CASRDNPSNSGANVLTF
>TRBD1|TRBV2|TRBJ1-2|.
CASNPQGAYGYTF
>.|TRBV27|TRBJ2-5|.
CASSWSGTQETQYF
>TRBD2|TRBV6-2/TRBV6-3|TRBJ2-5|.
CASSPGLAGSETQYF
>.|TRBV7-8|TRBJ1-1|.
CASSLVENTEAFF
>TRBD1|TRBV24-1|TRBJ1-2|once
CATSRDSNYGYTF
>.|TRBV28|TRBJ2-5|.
CASSPLPQETQYF
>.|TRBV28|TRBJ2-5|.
CASSRGREETQYF
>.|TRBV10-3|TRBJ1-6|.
CAIGGLSPNNSPLHF
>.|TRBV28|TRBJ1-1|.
CASSLWEQSSLNTEAFF
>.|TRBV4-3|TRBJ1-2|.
CASSQWQGNSYGYTF
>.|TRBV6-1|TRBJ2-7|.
CASSEAGGVPSYEQYF
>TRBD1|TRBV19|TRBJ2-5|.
CASTEQGAGETQYF
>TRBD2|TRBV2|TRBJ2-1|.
CASSVGTSSPWFF
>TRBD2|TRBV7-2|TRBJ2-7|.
CASSATSGVLSEQYF
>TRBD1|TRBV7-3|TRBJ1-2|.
CASSSAGQGSGYTF
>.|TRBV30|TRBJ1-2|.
CAWTVPGGKNYGYTF
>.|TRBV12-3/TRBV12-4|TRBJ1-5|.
CASSRTANQPQHF
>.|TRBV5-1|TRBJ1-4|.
CASSPGQGSEKLFF
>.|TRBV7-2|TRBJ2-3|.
CASSQTNRGRTQYF
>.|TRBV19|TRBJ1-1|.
CASSILGMNTEAFF
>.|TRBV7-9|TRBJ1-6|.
CASSWVDSSHSPLHF
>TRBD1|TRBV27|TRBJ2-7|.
CASTPSGTGFYEQYF